One T cell receptor (beta chain) is described in this entry. This entry is derived from a study of early T cells in non-severe SARS-CoV-2 infection. Researchers attached unique molecular identifiers to individual cDNA molecules. MiXCR, applied by TCRdb to the 5' RACE reads, yields one record per CDR3 protein. The repertoire has some 96,000 distinct CDR3 sequences, about 11% of them found once; the top ten carry about 4.5%. This CDR3 is built from 13 residues. V lost 4 bases, J lost 3 bases, and 13 bases lay in between. Looked up from germline, CDR1 is DFQATT and CDR2 is SNEGSKA (reference sequence). Sequenced here: whole blood, sampled at baseline. V gene TRBV20-1 combines with J gene TRBJ2-7, with a weak D call TRBD1 (6 bases). This receptor was obtained from an adult who was a healthcare worker with PCR-confirmed SARS-CoV-2 infection or an uninfected control (not recorded which). This CDR3 is CSAKTGLLYEQYF. CDR3 in DNA: TGCAGTGCTAAGACAGGTTTGCTCTACGAGCAGTACTTC.